The clone carrying this T cell receptor (beta chain) was counted a few times. Trimming took 4 bases from V and 5 from J; bases not matched to a gene: 6. Germline loops: CDR1 SQVTM, CDR2 ANQGSEA. This CDR3 has 14 amino acids. This record belongs to a study of CD8+ T cells in alopecia areata. The treatment denotes: oral pan-JAK inhibitor, 5-10 mg twice daily. Reverse transcription of extracted RNA yielded cDNA, which provided the sequencing template. Assay used: immunoSEQ multiplex PCR; TCRdb lists only in-frame clones, some missing. The sample shows approximately 280,000 clones, roughly 64% of them seen only once.

This receptor was taken from a human donor with alopecia areata. J is TRBJ2-3 and V is TRBV29-1, with 10 bases identical to TRBD2. The input for sequencing was CD4+ T cells sorted from blood, taken at week 24, from a patient treated with tofacitinib. CDR3 protein: CSVGAGGPGDTQYF. In DNA form, the CDR3 reads TGCAGCGTTGGAGCGGGGGGGCCGGGAGATACGCAGTATTTT.